A selection of T cell receptor beta chains follows, all from one sample in a study of blood T cell repertoires in COVID-19. Profiled with immunoSEQ multiplex PCR; TCRdb holds only in-frame clones, not every one. The sample lists 60,000 to 65,000 clones, roughly 80% occurring once. The specimen sequenced was peripheral blood. Source of these receptors: a man aged 60-69 years with acute or convalescent COVID-19. Each CDR3 is given with its conserved first and last residue. The order of the fields is clone size, V gene, J gene, D gene, CDR3 length, CDR3 DNA, CDR3 protein. D genes are given only for firm matches. Only some rows state a clone size, as once, few, many or a class for expanded clones.

clone_size: NA; v_call: TRBV27; j_call: TRBJ2-5; d_call: TRBD2; cdr3_length: 11; cdr3_nt: TGTGCCAGCAGTTTAGGGGGGGCCCAGTACTTC; cdr3_aa: CASSLGGAQYF
clone_size: NA; v_call: TRBV4-3; j_call: TRBJ2-1; d_call: TRBD2; cdr3_length: 16; cdr3_nt: TGCGCCAGCAGCCAACAATCCGGGACTAGCGGGAGAAGGAAGTTCTTC; cdr3_aa: CASSQQSGTSGRRKFF
clone_size: NA; v_call: TRBV20-1; j_call: TRBJ1-1; d_call: TRBD1; cdr3_length: 15; cdr3_nt: TGCAGTGCTAGTAGGCCAGGGGGCGCAAACACTGAAGCTTTCTTT; cdr3_aa: CSASRPGGANTEAFF
clone_size: NA; v_call: TRBV3-1/TRBV3-2; j_call: TRBJ2-7; d_call: TRBD2; cdr3_length: 15; cdr3_nt: TGTGCCAGCAGCCAACCCGGCGGGAGGGTTAACGAGCAGTACTTC; cdr3_aa: CASSQPGGRVNEQYF
clone_size: once; v_call: TRBV3-1/TRBV3-2; j_call: TRBJ1-5; d_call: NA; cdr3_length: 12; cdr3_nt: TGTGCCAGCAGCCAAGGAGGTCAGCCCCAGCATTTT; cdr3_aa: CASSQGGQPQHF
clone_size: few; v_call: TRBV24-1; j_call: TRBJ2-1; d_call: TRBD2; cdr3_length: 16; cdr3_nt: TGTGCCACCAGTGTAAAGACTAGCGGGAGTAGGAATGAGCAGTTCTTC; cdr3_aa: CATSVKTSGSRNEQFF
clone_size: NA; v_call: TRBV28; j_call: TRBJ2-7; d_call: TRBD2; cdr3_length: 17; cdr3_nt: TGTGCCAGCAGCGAAGACGTGGGGCTAGCGGGACCCTACGAGCAGTACTTC; cdr3_aa: CASSEDVGLAGPYEQYF
clone_size: once; v_call: TRBV6-5; j_call: TRBJ1-2; d_call: NA; cdr3_length: 13; cdr3_nt: TGTGCCAGCCTACGCGGGACGGGAGATGGCTACACCTTC; cdr3_aa: CASLRGTGDGYTF
clone_size: NA; v_call: TRBV20-1; j_call: TRBJ1-5; d_call: NA; cdr3_length: 14; cdr3_nt: TGCAGTGCTAGTGTGGCGGTTAGCAATCAGCCCCAGCATTTT; cdr3_aa: CSASVAVSNQPQHF
clone_size: NA; v_call: TRBV19; j_call: TRBJ1-2; d_call: TRBD1; cdr3_length: 13; cdr3_nt: TGTGCCAGTAGAAGGGACAGGGTAAATGGCTACACCTTC; cdr3_aa: CASRRDRVNGYTF
clone_size: NA; v_call: TRBV4-2; j_call: TRBJ2-5; d_call: TRBD2; cdr3_length: 17; cdr3_nt: TGTGCCAGCAGCCAGGGAAAGGGCGGGGGGCCGGAGGAGACCCAGTACTTC; cdr3_aa: CASSQGKGGGPEETQYF
clone_size: NA; v_call: TRBV29-1; j_call: TRBJ2-6; d_call: NA; cdr3_length: 13; cdr3_nt: TGCAGCGTTGACAGCTCTGGGGCCAACGTCCTGACTTTC; cdr3_aa: CSVDSSGANVLTF
clone_size: NA; v_call: TRBV11-2; j_call: TRBJ1-4; d_call: NA; cdr3_length: 14; cdr3_nt: TGTGCCAGCAGCCCAGGGGTGACTAATGAAAAACTGTTTTTT; cdr3_aa: CASSPGVTNEKLFF
clone_size: NA; v_call: TRBV12-1; j_call: TRBJ1-5; d_call: NA; cdr3_length: 18; cdr3_nt: TGTGCCAGCAGCTTTAAGCAGAGAGCGTTTCTTAGCAATCAGCCCCAGCATTTT; cdr3_aa: CASSFKQRAFLSNQPQHF
clone_size: NA; v_call: TRBV3-1/TRBV3-2; j_call: TRBJ2-2; d_call: TRBD1; cdr3_length: 13; cdr3_nt: TGTGCCAGCAGCTTGACAGGGATCGGGGAGCTGTTTTTT; cdr3_aa: CASSLTGIGELFF
clone_size: NA; v_call: TRBV14; j_call: TRBJ2-1; d_call: NA; cdr3_length: 13; cdr3_nt: TGTGCCAGCAGACGACGGCAGCGGGATGAGCAGTTCTTC; cdr3_aa: CASRRRQRDEQFF
clone_size: NA; v_call: TRBV4-2; j_call: TRBJ2-3; d_call: NA; cdr3_length: 16; cdr3_nt: TGTGCCAGCAGCCAAGAAGCTCAACTTAGCACAGATACGCAGTATTTT; cdr3_aa: CASSQEAQLSTDTQYF
clone_size: once; v_call: TRBV13; j_call: TRBJ2-3; d_call: NA; cdr3_length: 13; cdr3_nt: TGTGCCAGCAGCGCCCGCAGGGGAGATACGCAGTATTTT; cdr3_aa: CASSARRGDTQYF
clone_size: NA; v_call: TRBV11-2; j_call: TRBJ2-1; d_call: TRBD2; cdr3_length: 16; cdr3_nt: TGTGCCAGCAGCACCCCTAGCGGGAGGCGAATAAATGAGCAGTTCTTC; cdr3_aa: CASSTPSGRRINEQFF
clone_size: NA; v_call: TRBV7-2; j_call: TRBJ2-5; d_call: TRBD1; cdr3_length: 15; cdr3_nt: TGTGCCAGCAGCTTTCAGGGGGCTGATTTCGAGACCCAGTACTTC; cdr3_aa: CASSFQGADFETQYF
clone_size: NA; v_call: TRBV5-1; j_call: TRBJ2-7; d_call: NA; cdr3_length: 15; cdr3_nt: TGCGCCAGCAGCCCTCGCCTAGGGGGAGTGAACGAGCAGTACTTC; cdr3_aa: CASSPRLGGVNEQYF
clone_size: NA; v_call: TRBV19; j_call: TRBJ2-7; d_call: TRBD1; cdr3_length: 14; cdr3_nt: TGTGCCAGTAGTAATGCAGGGGGTTCCTACGAGCAGTACTTC; cdr3_aa: CASSNAGGSYEQYF
clone_size: NA; v_call: TRBV10-3; j_call: TRBJ1-1; d_call: TRBD1; cdr3_length: 14; cdr3_nt: TGTGCCACCGACGACAGGGGAGTAATCGCTGAAGCTTTCTTT; cdr3_aa: CATDDRGVIAEAFF
clone_size: NA; v_call: TRBV30; j_call: TRBJ2-3; d_call: TRBD2; cdr3_length: 14; cdr3_nt: TGTGCCTGGAGTGAATCTAGCGGGAGTCATACGCAGTATTTT; cdr3_aa: CAWSESSGSHTQYF
clone_size: NA; v_call: TRBV12-2; j_call: TRBJ2-1; d_call: NA; cdr3_length: 16; cdr3_nt: TGTGCAAGTCGCTTAGGGGCCGGGACAGGGGCCCTCAAGCAGTTCTTC; cdr3_aa: CASRLGAGTGALKQFF
clone_size: NA; v_call: TRBV30; j_call: TRBJ1-6; d_call: NA; cdr3_length: 12; cdr3_nt: TGTGCCTGGGCGGACACAAATTCACCCCTCCACTTT; cdr3_aa: CAWADTNSPLHF
clone_size: once; v_call: TRBV4-1; j_call: TRBJ1-2; d_call: NA; cdr3_length: 14; cdr3_nt: TGCGCCAGCAGCCAAGACAGGACTAACTATGGCTACACCTTC; cdr3_aa: CASSQDRTNYGYTF
clone_size: NA; v_call: TRBV3-1/TRBV3-2; j_call: TRBJ1-1; d_call: NA; cdr3_length: 14; cdr3_nt: TGTGCCAGCAGACCGGGGGGGATGAACACTGAAGCTTTCTTT; cdr3_aa: CASRPGGMNTEAFF
clone_size: NA; v_call: TRBV5-6; j_call: TRBJ1-3; d_call: NA; cdr3_length: 13; cdr3_nt: TGTGCCAGCAACCAGGGGACTGGAAACACCATATATTTT; cdr3_aa: CASNQGTGNTIYF
clone_size: NA; v_call: TRBV2; j_call: TRBJ2-1; d_call: TRBD2; cdr3_length: 14; cdr3_nt: TGTGCCAGCAGAACTAGCGGGATTGCCAATGAGCAGTTCTTC; cdr3_aa: CASRTSGIANEQFF
clone_size: NA; v_call: TRBV7-3; j_call: TRBJ2-3; d_call: NA; cdr3_length: 14; cdr3_nt: TGTGCCAGCAGCTTACGGGGTAGCACAGATACGCAGTATTTT; cdr3_aa: CASSLRGSTDTQYF
clone_size: NA; v_call: TRBV7-9; j_call: TRBJ2-1; d_call: TRBD2; cdr3_length: 15; cdr3_nt: TGTGCCAGCAGCTTAGCGCGGGCGGGAGCGGATGAGCAGTTCTTC; cdr3_aa: CASSLARAGADEQFF
clone_size: NA; v_call: TRBV7-2; j_call: TRBJ1-6; d_call: TRBD1; cdr3_length: 16; cdr3_nt: TGTGCCAGCAGCCCATGGACAGGGGGCACTAATTCACCCCTCCACTTT; cdr3_aa: CASSPWTGGTNSPLHF
clone_size: few; v_call: TRBV21-1; j_call: TRBJ1-4; d_call: NA; cdr3_length: 15; cdr3_nt: TGTGCCAGCAGCACCCGACAGGCTCATAATGAAAAACTGTTTTTT; cdr3_aa: CASSTRQAHNEKLFF
clone_size: NA; v_call: TRBV10-2; j_call: TRBJ1-2; d_call: TRBD1; cdr3_length: 15; cdr3_nt: TGCGCCAGCAGTGAGTCGTGGACAGGGGGCAATGGCTACACCTTC; cdr3_aa: CASSESWTGGNGYTF